The clone carrying this T cell receptor beta chain appeared a few times. Its target is not known. The sample originates from a study of CD8+ T cells in alopecia areata. Study-wide context: At a dose of 5 to 10 mg twice daily, oral tofacitinib was given to treated patients. General study results and limits: Scalp samples also yield sequences of resident alphabeta T cells from normal skin. Mice showed TCR sharing more clearly than patients did, possibly owing to HLA. An increase in clonality over normal scalp was evident in lesional scalp, especially alopecia totalis/universalis.

The investigators collected lesional scalp punch biopsies and peripheral blood from alopecia areata patients. The CDR3 spans 15 residues. CDR1 and CDR2 from the germline V gene are SEHNR and FQNEAQ (reference sequence). V lost 3 bases and J lost 2; bases outside the gene matches: 1. After isolation, RNA underwent reverse transcription to generate cDNA as the sequencing template. Generated by immunoSEQ multiplex PCR, the TCRdb table keeps only in-frame clones and is missing some. This table has thousands of clones, 55% to 70% appearing once. The TCR comes from a human donor with alopecia areata. The J gene is TRBJ2-7, the V gene TRBV7-9, with TRBD2 identical over 13 bases. The sample in question was skin, obtained at week 0. The CDR3 DNA reads TGTGCCAGCAGCTTGGGACTAGCGGGAACCTACGAGCAGTACTTC. Translated, it gives CASSLGLAGTYEQYF.